This is a list of T cell receptor beta chains from one sample in a study of identical twins. Via MiXCR, TCRdb re-called the 5' RACE reads, giving one row per CDR3 protein. The sample lists some 190,000 distinct CDR3 sequences, more than 15% seen once, with 35% to 50% in the top ten. These data were also filed under a second study, of T cells expressing NK-cell markers.

Sequenced input: CD8+ T cells sorted from blood. Receptors originate from a woman aged 18-29 years in good health. Each CDR3 is given with its conserved first and last residue. The order of the fields is D gene, clone size, V gene, J gene, CDR3 DNA, CDR3 protein. D genes are given only for firm matches. Only part of the rows carry a size: once, few, many, or a class if the clone is expanded.

D gene: TRBD2
clone size: .
V gene: TRBV7-6
J gene: TRBJ2-1
CDR3 DNA: TGTGCCAGCAGCCCCCGGACTAGTCATGAGCAGTTCTTC
CDR3 protein: CASSPRTSHEQFF

D gene: .
clone size: .
V gene: TRBV5-6
J gene: TRBJ2-1
CDR3 DNA: TGTGCCAGCAGCTTGGGTAGTTCATCCCAAGGGTTCTTC
CDR3 protein: CASSLGSSSQGFF

D gene: TRBD2
clone size: once
V gene: TRBV7-9
J gene: TRBJ2-7
CDR3 DNA: TGTGCCAGCAGCCCGAGGACTAGCGGGCGTACCTACGAGCAGTACTTC
CDR3 protein: CASSPRTSGRTYEQYF

D gene: .
clone size: few
V gene: TRBV7-9
J gene: TRBJ2-1
CDR3 DNA: TGTGCCAGCAGCTTAGCGGCCCCGGGGCCCAACAATGAGCAGTTCTTC
CDR3 protein: CASSLAAPGPNNEQFF

D gene: .
clone size: .
V gene: TRBV7-8
J gene: TRBJ2-5
CDR3 DNA: TGTGCCAGCACACCGGGGGGCGCGGGAGAGACCCAGTACTTC
CDR3 protein: CASTPGGAGETQYF

D gene: TRBD2
clone size: .
V gene: TRBV9
J gene: TRBJ2-3
CDR3 DNA: TGTGCCAGCAGCGGGGGGGGGAGCAGCACAGATACGCAGTATTTT
CDR3 protein: CASSGGGSSTDTQYF

D gene: .
clone size: few
V gene: TRBV7-9
J gene: TRBJ2-1
CDR3 DNA: TGTGCCAGCAGCTTAATACCTTCTCTCAATGAGCAGTTCTTC
CDR3 protein: CASSLIPSLNEQFF

D gene: TRBD1
clone size: few
V gene: TRBV5-1
J gene: TRBJ2-7
CDR3 DNA: TGCGCCAGCAGCCGGACAGGGGGCGGGAAGTACGAGCAGTACTTC
CDR3 protein: CASSRTGGGKYEQYF

D gene: .
clone size: medium-sized
V gene: TRBV27
J gene: TRBJ2-3
CDR3 DNA: TGTGCCAGCAGCCCCCCCCCGGGGGCCAGCACAGATACGCAGTATTTT
CDR3 protein: CASSPPPGASTDTQYF

D gene: TRBD2
clone size: .
V gene: TRBV13
J gene: TRBJ2-1
CDR3 DNA: TGTGCCAGCCAGACTAGCGGGGCCAATGAGCAGTTCTTC
CDR3 protein: CASQTSGANEQFF

D gene: .
clone size: .
V gene: TRBV6-2/TRBV6-3
J gene: TRBJ2-3
CDR3 DNA: TGTGCCAGCAGTTACTCGGACCACACAGATACGCAGTATTTT
CDR3 protein: CASSYSDHTDTQYF

D gene: .
clone size: once
V gene: TRBV27
J gene: TRBJ2-2
CDR3 DNA: TGTGCCAGCAATGGCTACACCGGGGAGCTGTTTTTT
CDR3 protein: CASNGYTGELFF

D gene: .
clone size: few
V gene: TRBV2
J gene: TRBJ2-7
CDR3 DNA: TGTGCCAGCAACCCTACCCAGGGGCACGAGCAGTACTTC
CDR3 protein: CASNPTQGHEQYF

D gene: .
clone size: .
V gene: TRBV27
J gene: TRBJ2-1
CDR3 DNA: TGTGCCAGCAGATACGGGGGAGGTAACTACAATGAGCAGTTCTTC
CDR3 protein: CASRYGGGNYNEQFF

D gene: TRBD2
clone size: .
V gene: TRBV7-6
J gene: TRBJ2-5
CDR3 DNA: TGTGCCAGCAGCACGATAAGCGGGGGAGAGACCCAGTACTTC
CDR3 protein: CASSTISGGETQYF

D gene: .
clone size: .
V gene: TRBV7-2
J gene: TRBJ2-5
CDR3 DNA: TGTGCCAGCAGCTTAGATTGGGGGGCTGAGACCCAGTACTTC
CDR3 protein: CASSLDWGAETQYF

D gene: .
clone size: .
V gene: TRBV20-1
J gene: TRBJ2-5
CDR3 DNA: TGCAGTGCCCGCGGTACGGTACTGGGGAGCCAAGAGACCCAGTACTTC
CDR3 protein: CSARGTVLGSQETQYF

D gene: TRBD2
clone size: many
V gene: TRBV6-5
J gene: TRBJ2-1
CDR3 DNA: TGTGCCAGCAGTTACGGGCTAGCGGGTCTAAATGAGCAGTTCTTC
CDR3 protein: CASSYGLAGLNEQFF

D gene: .
clone size: few
V gene: TRBV5-6
J gene: TRBJ2-2
CDR3 DNA: TGTGCCAGCTTTAAGTTAACTTGGGGCACCGGGGAGCTGTTTTTT
CDR3 protein: CASFKLTWGTGELFF